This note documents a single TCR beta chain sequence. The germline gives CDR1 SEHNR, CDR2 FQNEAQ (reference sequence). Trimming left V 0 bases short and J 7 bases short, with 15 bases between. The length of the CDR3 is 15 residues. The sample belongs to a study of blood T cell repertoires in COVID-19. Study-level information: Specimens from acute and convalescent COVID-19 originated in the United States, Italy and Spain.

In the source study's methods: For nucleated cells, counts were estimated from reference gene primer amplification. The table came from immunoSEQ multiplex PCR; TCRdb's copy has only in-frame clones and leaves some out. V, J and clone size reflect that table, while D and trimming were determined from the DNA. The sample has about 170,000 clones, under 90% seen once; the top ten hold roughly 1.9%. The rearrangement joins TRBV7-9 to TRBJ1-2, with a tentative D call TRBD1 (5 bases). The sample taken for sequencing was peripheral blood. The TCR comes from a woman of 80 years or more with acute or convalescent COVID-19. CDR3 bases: TGTGCCAGCAGCTTAGCTGCCCAGGGTACCGCTGGCTACACCTTC. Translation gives CASSLAAQGTAGYTF.